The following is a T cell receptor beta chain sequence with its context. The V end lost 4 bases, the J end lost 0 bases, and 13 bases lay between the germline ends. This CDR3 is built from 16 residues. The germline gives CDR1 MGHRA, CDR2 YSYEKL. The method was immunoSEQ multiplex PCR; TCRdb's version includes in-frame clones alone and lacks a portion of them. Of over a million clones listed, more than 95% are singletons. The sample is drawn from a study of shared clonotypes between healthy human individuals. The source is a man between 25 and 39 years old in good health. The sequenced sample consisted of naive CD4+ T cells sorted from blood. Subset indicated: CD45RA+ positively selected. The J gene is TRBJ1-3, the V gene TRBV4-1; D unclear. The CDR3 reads CASSPWPRDSGNTIYF. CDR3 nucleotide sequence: TGCGCCAGCAGCCCATGGCCGCGAGACTCTGGAAACACCATATATTTT.